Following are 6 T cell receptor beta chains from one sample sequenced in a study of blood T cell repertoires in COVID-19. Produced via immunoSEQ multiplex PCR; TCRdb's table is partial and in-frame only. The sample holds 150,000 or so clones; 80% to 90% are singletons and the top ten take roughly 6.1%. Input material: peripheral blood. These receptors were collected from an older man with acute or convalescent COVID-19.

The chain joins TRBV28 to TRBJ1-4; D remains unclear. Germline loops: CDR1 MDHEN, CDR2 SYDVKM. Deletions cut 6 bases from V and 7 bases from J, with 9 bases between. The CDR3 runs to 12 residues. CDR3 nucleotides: TGTGCCAGCAGCCCACGGGGTGAAAAACTGTTTTTT. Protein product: CASSPRGEKLFF.

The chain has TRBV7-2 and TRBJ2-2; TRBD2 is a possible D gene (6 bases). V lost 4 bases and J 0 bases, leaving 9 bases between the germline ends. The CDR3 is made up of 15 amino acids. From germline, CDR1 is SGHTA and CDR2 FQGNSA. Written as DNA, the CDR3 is TGTGCCAGCAGCTCCTCGGGGGCGAACACCGGGGAGCTGTTTTTT. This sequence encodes CASSSSGANTGELFF.

CDR3 protein: CASSPGGISYEQYF. In nucleotides, the CDR3 is TGCGCCAGCAGCCCTGGGGGCATCTCCTACGAGCAGTACTTC. The chain uses TRBV5-1 and TRBJ2-7, with D tentatively TRBD1 (6 bases). The CDR3 totals 14 residues. CDR1 and CDR2 (germline): SGHRS, YFSETQ. Trimming cost V 4 bases and J 0 bases, with 11 bases left between them.

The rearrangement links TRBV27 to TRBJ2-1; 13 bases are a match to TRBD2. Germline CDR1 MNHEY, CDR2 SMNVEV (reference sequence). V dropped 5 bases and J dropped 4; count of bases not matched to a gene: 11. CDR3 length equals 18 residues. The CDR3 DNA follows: TGTGCCAGCAGTCGACTAGCGGGAGGTTTTTTGGGTTACAATGAGCAGTTCTTC. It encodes CASSRLAGGFLGYNEQFF.

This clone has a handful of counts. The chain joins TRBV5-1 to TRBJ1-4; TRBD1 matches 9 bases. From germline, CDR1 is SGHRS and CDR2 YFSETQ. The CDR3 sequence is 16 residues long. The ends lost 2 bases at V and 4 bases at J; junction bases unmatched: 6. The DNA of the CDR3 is TGCGCCAGCAGCTTAAACAGGGGGCAGGTTAATGAAAAACTGTTTTTT. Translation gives CASSLNRGQVNEKLFF.

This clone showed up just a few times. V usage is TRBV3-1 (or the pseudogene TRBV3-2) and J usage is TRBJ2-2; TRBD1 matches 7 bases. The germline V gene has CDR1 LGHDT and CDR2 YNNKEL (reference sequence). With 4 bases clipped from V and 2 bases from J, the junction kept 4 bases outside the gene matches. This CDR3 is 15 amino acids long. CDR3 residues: CASSPGQLNTGELFF. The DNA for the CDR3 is TGTGCCAGCAGCCCGGGACAGCTTAACACCGGGGAGCTGTTTTTT.